These 26 T cell receptor beta chains were sequenced from one sample in a study of human T cells and chemical hapten exposure. MiXCR, run by TCRdb on the RACE reads, gives a single entry per CDR3 protein. The sample carries approximately 350,000 distinct CDR3 sequences, about 6.3% recorded once. This sample's time point: patch test 2, 6 weeks after DPC sensitization. Indicated treatment: therapeutic diphenylcyclopropenone sensitization with weekly scalp DPC. Material: whole blood, obtained in connection with sensitization to the hapten diphenylcyclopropenone (DPC). All receptors come from a woman aged 18-35 years with alopecia areata. Some clones in this sample may be carry-over from other donors' samples.

About this clonotype itself: Being one base from a much bigger clone, this may be a read error. This sequence joins TRBV12-3 or TRBV12-4 and TRBJ2-7, with TRBD1 as a possible D gene (5 bases). V was clipped by 2 bases and J by 4 bases, with 18 bases between them. The CDR3 consists of 16 residues. This CDR3 reads CASSLRNMGRAYEQYF. The CDR3, as DNA: TGTGCCAGCAGTTTACGGAACATGGGGCGTGCGTACGAGCAGTACTTC.

At least ten counts were recorded for this clonotype. This chain links TRBV12-3 or TRBV12-4 with TRBJ1-2; weak D call: TRBD1 (6 bases). V was clipped by 3 bases and J by 7 bases, with 12 bases between them. This CDR3 contains 13 residues. The CDR3: CASSFPTGFGYTF. The CDR3 DNA reads as TGTGCCAGCAGTTTCCCAACAGGGTTTGGCTACACCTTC.

This clonotype appeared many times. The chain employs TRBV7-6 and TRBJ2-5, with a weak D call TRBD1 (6 bases). The germline V gene encodes CDR1 SGHVS and CDR2 FNYEAQ. V was cut by 4 bases and J by 4 bases, with 16 bases left in between. The CDR3 covers 15 residues. The CDR3 nucleotides read TGTGCCAGCAGCTCGAAACTAACAGGGCGAGAGACCCAGTACTTC. Encoded protein: CASSSKLTGRETQYF. Variable domain in full (rest from reference TRBV7-6 and TRBJ2-5): GAGVSQSPRYKVTKRGQDVALRCDPISGHVSLYWYRQALGQGPEFLTYFNYEAQQDKSGLPNDRFSAERPEGSISTLTIQRTEQRDSAMYRCASSSKLTGRETQYFGPGTRLLVL.

This clonotype was detected a few times. This sequence joins TRBV14 and TRBJ2-7; D might be TRBD2 (5 bases). This CDR3 has 14 residues. V was shortened by 2 bases and J by 2 bases, with 10 bases between the two germline ends. Germline loops: CDR1 SGHDN, CDR2 FVKESK. In DNA, the CDR3 is TGTGCCAGCAGCCAAAGAGGGATTACCTACGAGCAGTACTTC. It encodes CASSQRGITYEQYF.

The CDR3, as DNA: TGTGCCAGCAGCCAAGCTGACAGGCAATACACTGAAGCTTTCTTT. The encoded protein is CASSQADRQYTEAFF. The V call is TRBV3-1, the J call TRBJ1-1; D possibly corresponds to TRBD1 (6 bases). Germline lookup yields CDR1 LGHDT and CDR2 YNNKEL (reference sequence). The CDR3 covers 15 residues. The germline V and J ends were trimmed by 1 base and 3 bases, with 12 bases remaining between them.

The chain combines TRBV7-2 with TRBJ2-3; perhaps TRBD1 as D (6 bases). Germline-derived CDR1 and CDR2 are SGHTA and FQGNSA. V lost 4 bases to trimming and J lost 0 bases, with 11 bases between them. There are 15 residues in the CDR3. This chain's CDR3 is CASSWTVGSTDTQYF. The CDR3 region has the DNA TGTGCCAGCAGCTGGACAGTGGGAAGCACAGATACGCAGTATTTT. Using reference TRBV7-2 and TRBJ2-3 for the parts outside the CDR3, the full variable domain is GAGVSQSPSNKVTEKGKDVELRCDPISGHTALYWYRQSLGQGLEFLIYFQGNSAPDKSGLPSDRFSAERTGGSVSTLTIQRTQQEDSAVYLCASSWTVGSTDTQYFGPGTRLTVL.

The rearrangement joins TRBV13 to TRBJ2-7, with D uncertain. Germline CDR1 PRHDT, CDR2 FYEKMQ (reference sequence). The CDR3 totals 15 residues. Trimming left V 1 base short and J 7 bases short, with 17 bases between. The CDR3 here is CASSLARSQRQEQYF. As DNA, the CDR3 is TGTGCCAGCAGCTTAGCGCGAAGCCAGAGACAAGAGCAGTACTTC.

This clonotype was found many times. The CDR3 region has the DNA TGTGCCAGCAGCCAAGATCATACTAGCGGAGAGACCCAGTACTTC. This encodes CASSQDHTSGETQYF. This rearrangement joins TRBV3-1 to TRBJ2-5; 8 bases are a match to TRBD2. The CDR3 spans 15 residues. V was pared by 0 bases and J by 4 bases, with 4 bases of the junction left unmatched. Germline V lookup: CDR1 LGHDT, CDR2 YNNKEL (reference sequence).

In this sample, this clonotype turned up many times. The chain joins TRBV28 to TRBJ1-5; 8 bases align to TRBD1. The CDR3 runs 16 residues. The ends lost 1 base at V and 7 bases at J; junction bases unmatched: 9. CDR1 is MDHEN and CDR2 is SYDVKM in the germline V gene. CDR3 coding DNA: TGTGCCAGCAGTTTATTTAGCGGACAGGGTTGGCAGCCCCAGCATTTT. This translates into CASSLFSGQGWQPQHF.

The chain recombines TRBV6-2 or TRBV6-3 with TRBJ1-2; the D is unclear. Looked up from germline, CDR1 is MNHEY and CDR2 is SVGEGT. The CDR3 sequence is 12 residues long. Trimming cost V 3 bases and J 10 bases, with 12 bases left between them. CDR3 sequence: CASSYGENSYTF. CDR3 DNA sequence: TGTGCCAGCAGTTATGGGGAGAACTCCTACACCTTC.

The rearrangement links TRBV29-1 to TRBJ2-3; a weak D match, TRBD2 (5 bases). Germline loops: CDR1 SQVTM, CDR2 ANQGSEA. The CDR3 has 17 residues. Trimming pared 3 bases from V and 10 bases from J, leaving 29 bases between. The CDR3 bases are TGCAGCGTTGAGTGGGAACTAGATACGCAGTTCGGGGTAGCGCAGTATTTT. Translating it yields CSVEWELDTQFGVAQYF.

A remark on this clonotype: A clone one base away is much larger, so this may be a read error. The chain carries TRBV7-2 and TRBJ2-2; 8 bases are a match to TRBD1. Germline lookup yields CDR1 SGHTA and CDR2 FQGNSA. The CDR3 is made up of 14 amino acids. Unmatched junction bases numbered 2, after V lost 5 bases and J lost 3 bases. Here the CDR3 DNA reads TGTGCCAGCAGCCGGGACAGGTACACCGGGGAGCTGTTTTTT. Amino acids: CASSRDRYTGELFF.

V is TRBV29-1 and J is TRBJ1-5; perhaps TRBD1 as D (5 bases). Germline loops: CDR1 SQVTM, CDR2 ANQGSEA. V dropped 4 bases and J dropped 11 bases, with 24 bases sitting between them. The CDR3 totals 15 residues. CDR3 residues: CSVGSGQGGVATQHF. CDR3 DNA sequence: TGCAGCGTTGGGAGTGGGCAGGGAGGAGTAGCGACCCAGCATTTT.

The chain links TRBV6-2 or TRBV6-3 to TRBJ1-5; TRBD1 agrees at 9 bases. The CDR3 loop spans 18 amino acids. Germline CDR1 MNHEY, CDR2 SVGEGT. Trimming at V came to 6 bases and at J to 5 bases, leaving 17 bases not matched to a gene. CDR3 in amino acids: CASSPVYYRGRDDQPQHF. The CDR3 DNA is TGTGCCAGCAGCCCCGTGTACTACAGGGGGCGCGATGATCAGCCCCAGCATTTT.

This clonotype was counted a few times. The chain employs TRBV6-6 and TRBJ1-5; D gene unclear. Per germline, CDR1 MNHNY and CDR2 SVGAGI (reference sequence). V was pared by 6 bases and J by 6 bases, with 6 bases between. The CDR3 loop spans 11 amino acids. The CDR3 loop is CASSNSQPQHF. The CDR3 region has the DNA TGTGCCAGCAGCAACTCTCAGCCCCAGCATTTT.

This chain links TRBV12-3 or TRBV12-4 with TRBJ2-4; D not certain. The ends were cut back, 3 bases at V and 0 bases at J, with 9 bases in the middle. The CDR3 covers 15 residues. The CDR3 spells CASSFLEGAKNIQYF. The CDR3 coding sequence is TGTGCCAGCAGTTTCCTGGAAGGAGCCAAAAACATTCAGTACTTC.

This clonotype has just a few counts. The rearrangement links TRBV5-1 to TRBJ2-7; no clear D gene. The CDR3 sequence is 13 residues long. V lost 5 bases, J lost 1 base, and 10 bases lay in between. Germline V CDR1 and CDR2: SGHRS, YFSETQ. The CDR3 nucleotides are TGCGCCAGCAGGAATGGCGGTTCCTACGAGCAGTACTTC. Protein product: CASRNGGSYEQYF.

This clonotype has a count of ten or more. The chain carries TRBV7-2 and TRBJ2-3; TRBD2 agrees at 7 bases. Germline values: CDR1 SGHTA, CDR2 FQGNSA. This CDR3 is built from 16 residues. V shed 5 bases and J 3 bases; nucleotides not matched to a gene: 11. Here the CDR3 reads CASSPKLALSTDTQYF. For the CDR3, the DNA is TGTGCCAGCAGCCCCAAACTAGCGTTATCAACAGATACGCAGTATTTT.

This clonotype came up a few times. The chain uses TRBV4-1 and TRBJ1-1; D uncertain. This CDR3 region has 12 residues. Germline V CDR1 and CDR2: MGHRA, YSYEKL. The V and J ends lost 4 bases and 6 bases respectively, with 9 bases between them. CDR3 residues: CASSPDGAEAFF. DNA of the CDR3: TGCGCCAGCAGCCCCGATGGGGCTGAAGCTTTCTTT.

This clonotype was counted only a few times. CDR3 region: CSARVGLAGGADTQYF. For the CDR3, the DNA is TGCAGTGCTAGAGTCGGACTAGCGGGGGGAGCCGATACGCAGTATTTT. The genes are TRBV20-1 and TRBJ2-3; the match to TRBD2 covers 14 bases. This CDR3 comprises 16 residues. V gave up 1 base and J gave up 6 bases; unmatched junction bases: 6. Germline CDR1 DFQATT, CDR2 SNEGSKA (reference sequence).

This chain connects TRBV5-6 to TRBJ1-1, with 9 bases aligning to TRBD1. CDR3 length: 16 amino acids. The junction had 9 bases not matched to a gene; V was cut back by 3 bases and J by 3 bases. CDR1 SGHDT and CDR2 YYEEEE come from the germline V gene. DNA of the CDR3: TGTGCCAGCAGCTGGCGTTATGACAGGGGGGACACTGAAGCTTTCTTT. Its protein is CASSWRYDRGDTEAFF.

This clonotype came up a few times. The V call is TRBV11-1, the J call TRBJ2-1; 12 bases agree with TRBD2. Germline loops: CDR1 SGHAT, CDR2 FQDESV (reference sequence). The CDR3 sequence is 22 residues long. Germline trimming cut 5 bases from V and 0 bases from J; bases unmatched to any gene: 20. This CDR3 is CASSALLAGGPMTLSSYNEQFF. CDR3 in DNA: TGTGCCAGCAGCGCCTTACTAGCGGGGGGCCCCATGACCTTAAGCTCCTACAATGAGCAGTTCTTC.

This sequence joins TRBV6-2 or TRBV6-3 and TRBJ2-4; the D is unclear. Germline CDR1 and CDR2: MNHEY and SVGEGT. The CDR3 contains 15 residues. V was clipped by 2 bases and J by 7 bases, with 15 bases between them. The CDR3 DNA reads as TGTGCCAGCAGTTACGGCCGGGCGCCCCTGAACATTCAGTACTTC. Its translation is CASSYGRAPLNIQYF.

At least ten counts were recorded for this clonotype. V is TRBV6-2 or TRBV6-3 and J is TRBJ1-1; D not certain. This CDR3 spans 15 amino acids. The V and J ends lost 3 bases and 2 bases respectively, with 13 bases between them. Germline lookup yields CDR1 MNHEY and CDR2 SVGEGT. The CDR3 spells CASSYSTEANTEAFF. CDR3 nucleotides: TGTGCCAGCAGTTATTCAACAGAGGCAAACACTGAAGCTTTCTTT.

This clonotype appeared many times. This chain links TRBV6-6 with TRBJ1-4; D is unresolved. The V and J ends lost 7 bases and 6 bases respectively, with 12 bases between them. The CDR3 has 13 residues. Germline lookup yields CDR1 MNHNY and CDR2 SVGAGI (reference sequence). The CDR3 DNA follows: TGTGCCAGCACCCTCAGTCCGGATGAAAAACTGTTTTTT. It is translated as CASTLSPDEKLFF.

This clonotype has a handful of counts. V is TRBV12-5 and J is TRBJ2-3; tentatively, D is TRBD2 (5 bases). Trimming stripped 8 bases from V and 7 bases from J, with 19 bases between. Germline V CDR1 and CDR2: LGHNT, FRNRAP. CDR3 length equals 14 residues. The CDR3 DNA sequence: TGTGCTAGTTCTTCGTTTACGGGGTGGCATACGCAGTATTTT. Amino acid sequence: CASSSFTGWHTQYF.